Each of the 18 T cell receptor beta chains below was sequenced from the same sample in a study of siplizumab effects on memory and regulatory T cells. Sequencing used immunoSEQ multiplex PCR; TCRdb keeps in-frame clones, though not all of them. In the table there are approximately 100,000 clones, around 90% of which are singletons. The sequenced material came from CD4+ T cells sorted from blood. The receptor set was obtained from a human donor in good health. Some clones in this sample may be carry-over from other donors' samples.

This rearrangement joins TRBV6-5 to TRBJ1-5; D possibly corresponds to TRBD1 (5 bases). Trimming removed 8 bases at V and 0 bases at J, with 14 bases between. Germline V gene sequence: CDR1 MNHEY, CDR2 SVGAGI. The CDR3 has 15 amino acids. The CDR3 coding sequence is TGTGCCAGCGGGGCAATCGGGGATAGCAATCAGCCCCAGCATTTT. Translating it yields CASGAIGDSNQPQHF.

The V gene is TRBV4-1, the J gene TRBJ2-3; D gene unclear. The germline V and J ends were trimmed by 5 bases and 6 bases, with 12 bases remaining between them. The germline CDR1 and CDR2 sequences are MGHRA and YSYEKL. The CDR3 totals 13 residues. For the CDR3, the DNA is TGCGCCAGCAGCTGGATGGTTCGGGATACGCAGTATTTT. Protein product: CASSWMVRDTQYF.

The chain links TRBV28 to TRBJ2-3, with TRBD2 matching over 9 bases. Germline lookup yields CDR1 MDHEN and CDR2 SYDVKM. There are 16 residues in the CDR3. The J segment lost 5 bases and the V segment lost 4 bases, leaving 10 bases of the junction unmatched. The CDR3 sequence is CASSSLRLAVQDTQYF. CDR3 sequence (DNA): TGTGCCAGCAGTTCGCTCAGACTAGCGGTCCAAGATACGCAGTATTTT.

The chain joins TRBV6-6 to TRBJ2-7; 10 bases map to TRBD2. Trimming took 6 bases from V and 3 from J; bases not matched to a gene: 5. The CDR3 has 14 residues. From germline, CDR1 is MNHNY and CDR2 SVGAGI (reference sequence). The CDR3 loop is CASRPSGGDYEQYF. The CDR3, as DNA: TGTGCCAGCAGGCCTAGCGGGGGTGACTACGAGCAGTACTTC.

V is TRBV10-3 and J is TRBJ2-7; 8 bases agree with TRBD2. V lost 10 bases and J lost 0; bases outside the gene matches: 5. Looked up from germline, CDR1 is ENHRY and CDR2 is SYGVKD. The length of the CDR3 is 13 residues. This CDR3 reads CATAGTSSYEQYF. CDR3 in DNA: TGTGCCACCGCCGGGACTAGCTCCTACGAGCAGTACTTC.

The genes are TRBV18 and TRBJ2-3, with 9 bases that match TRBD2. The CDR3 is 17 amino acids. CDR1 and CDR2 (germline): KGHSH, LQKENI. After removal of 0 bases from V and 5 bases from J, the junction contained 9 bases not matched to a gene. The CDR3 is CASSPPVSSGTLDTQYF. The CDR3 region has the DNA TGTGCCAGCTCACCACCGGTCTCTAGCGGGACCCTAGATACGCAGTATTTT.

The chain combines TRBV2 with TRBJ2-5; tentative D call: TRBD2 (6 bases). V was shortened by 7 bases and J by 5 bases, with 14 bases between the two germline ends. The CDR3 totals 13 residues. Germline V gives CDR1 SNHLY, CDR2 FYNNEI. The DNA of the CDR3 is TGTGCCAGCAAGGAGGGAGTGGTGGAGACCCAGTACTTC. Protein: CASKEGVVETQYF.

The rearrangement links TRBV7-8 to TRBJ1-3; no firm D call. Looked up from germline, CDR1 is SGHVS and CDR2 is FQNEAQ. CDR3 length equals 12 residues. V was clipped by 5 bases and J by 7 bases, with 9 bases between them. DNA of the CDR3: TGTGCCAGCAGCCCCGACCGCAACACCATATATTTT. This gives the protein CASSPDRNTIYF.

V gene TRBV5-4 combines with J gene TRBJ2-3; TRBD2 aligns across 8 bases. Germline lookup yields CDR1 SGHNT and CDR2 YYREEE (reference sequence). The ends lost 1 base at V and 3 bases at J; junction bases unmatched: 4. The CDR3 sequence is 15 residues long. The DNA of the CDR3 is TGTGCCAGCAGCTTGATCAAGCGGGAGACAGATACGCAGTATTTT. The encoded protein is CASSLIKRETDTQYF. Filled out from reference TRBV5-4 and TRBJ2-3, the complete variable domain reads ETGVTQSPTHLIKTRGQQVTLRCSSQSGHNTVSWYQQALGQGPQFIFQYYREEENGRGNFPPRFSGLQFPNYSSELNVNALELDDSALYLCASSLIKRETDTQYFGPGTRLTVL.

The chain carries TRBV12-5 and TRBJ2-2, with a tentative D call TRBD1 (6 bases). Trimming took off 5 bases at V and 0 bases at J, with 13 bases between the two ends. The CDR3 consists of 16 residues. Germline V gene lookup returns CDR1 LGHNT and CDR2 FRNRAP. The CDR3 DNA sequence: TGTGCTAGTGGTCGGAATGGACAGCCGAACACCGGGGAGCTGTTTTTT. Protein: CASGRNGQPNTGELFF.

This clone is a singleton in its sample. V gene TRBV1 combines with J gene TRBJ1-2. TRBV1 is a pseudogene segment. This CDR3 region has 13 residues. The CDR3 DNA is TGCACCAGCAGCCAAGGGCACTCCTATGGCTACACCTTC. Translating it yields CTSSQGHSYGYTF.

The gene calls are TRBV19 and TRBJ2-1; 14 nucleotides agree with TRBD2. Germline V gene data show CDR1 as LNHDA and CDR2 as SQIVND (reference sequence). This CDR3 is built from 16 residues. V shed 5 bases, J shed 6 bases, and the junction held 6 bases outside the gene matches. The CDR3 DNA sequence: TGTGCCAGTAGTCCTCGACTAGCGGGAGGGCCCAATGAGCAGTTCTTC. Its translation is CASSPRLAGGPNEQFF.

J is TRBJ2-2 and V is TRBV5-4; D is ambiguous. The germline gives CDR1 SGHNT, CDR2 YYREEE (reference sequence). The V end was cut by 1 base, the J end by 3 bases, with 7 bases between. The CDR3 is made up of 14 amino acids. This CDR3 is CASSLSDYTGELFF. The CDR3 coding sequence is TGTGCCAGCAGCTTGTCTGATTACACCGGGGAGCTGTTTTTT.

Only one count was recorded for this clone. The chain carries TRBV5-4 and TRBJ2-2; no clear D. The CDR3 contains 15 residues. V was trimmed by 6 bases and J by 6 bases, leaving 18 bases between them. Germline CDR1 reads SGHNT; CDR2 reads YYREEE (reference sequence). The DNA for the CDR3 is TGTGCCAGCACCCCCGCCAGCGACTTGGCCGGGGAGCTGTTTTTT. The encoded protein is CASTPASDLAGELFF.

The rearrangement links TRBV19 to TRBJ2-7, with 10 bases lining up with TRBD2. CDR3 length: 15 residues. J gave up 3 bases and V 8 bases, and 10 bases lay outside the gene matches. CDR1 and CDR2 (germline): LNHDA, SQIVND (reference sequence). Here the CDR3 DNA reads TGTGCCAGTCAAATCGCTAGCGGGAGTTTCTACGAGCAGTACTTC. Translated: CASQIASGSFYEQYF.

V usage is TRBV4-1 and J usage is TRBJ2-7; 8 bases map to TRBD2. This CDR3 contains 16 residues. The J segment lost 0 bases and the V segment lost 1 base, leaving 5 bases of the junction unmatched. Germline CDR1 reads MGHRA; CDR2 reads YSYEKL. The CDR3 DNA follows: TGCGCCAGCAGCCAAGTCGTTAGCGGGATCTCCTACGAGCAGTACTTC. This translates into CASSQVVSGISYEQYF.

The V and J genes are TRBV28 and TRBJ2-5; D is unclear. This CDR3 has 14 amino acids. V was pared by 8 bases and J by 5 bases, with 18 bases between. Germline V gene data show CDR1 as MDHEN and CDR2 as SYDVKM. CDR3 coding DNA: TGTGCCAGCCAAGGTAACCCCCAACGGGAGACCCAGTACTTC. It yields the protein CASQGNPQRETQYF.

CDR3 sequence: CASRGFRDKHYEQYF. The CDR3 nucleotides read TGTGCCAGTAGGGGATTCCGGGACAAACATTACGAGCAGTACTTC. The chain is built from TRBV19 and TRBJ2-7; a possible D gene is TRBD1 (6 bases). V was cut by 6 bases and J by 4 bases, with 19 bases left in between. CDR3 length equals 15 residues. Germline CDR1 and CDR2: LNHDA and SQIVND (reference sequence).